The present T cell receptor (beta chain) was sequenced within a study of identical twins. Per germline, CDR1 WSHSY and CDR2 SAAADI. The length of the CDR3 is 14 residues. Deletions cut 8 bases from V and 4 bases from J, with 17 bases between. TCRdb reanalysed the 5' RACE reads using MiXCR and keeps one entry per CDR3 protein. Of around 100,000 distinct CDR3 sequences listed, about 6.1% were seen once; the top ten hold about an eighth. V usage is TRBV10-2 and J usage is TRBJ2-5; possible D gene TRBD2, 6 bases. The receptor's source is a woman aged 45-65 years in good health. Sequences were obtained from memory T cells sorted from blood. The CDR3 nucleotides read TGCGCCAGCTGGAAGCGCCCCGGGGGAGAGACCCAGTACTTC. The encoded protein is CASWKRPGGETQYF.